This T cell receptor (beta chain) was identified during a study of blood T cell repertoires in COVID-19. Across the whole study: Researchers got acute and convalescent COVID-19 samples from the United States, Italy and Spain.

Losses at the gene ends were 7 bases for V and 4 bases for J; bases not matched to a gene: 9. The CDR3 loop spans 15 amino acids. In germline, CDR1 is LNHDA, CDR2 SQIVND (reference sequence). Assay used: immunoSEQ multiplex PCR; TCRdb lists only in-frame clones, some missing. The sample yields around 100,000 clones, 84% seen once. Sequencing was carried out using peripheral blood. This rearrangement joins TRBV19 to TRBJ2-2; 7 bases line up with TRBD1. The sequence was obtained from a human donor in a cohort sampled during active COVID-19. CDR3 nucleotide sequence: TGTGCCAGTACAAACAGAAACAGGGGCACCGGGGAGCTGTTTTTT. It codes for CASTNRNRGTGELFF.